This TCR beta chain was sequenced during a study of shared clonotypes between healthy human individuals. About the research overall: Per donor, three plates held CD4 naive cells, three held CD4 memory, two held CD8 naive and one held CD8 memory. Findings and caveats of the study: Blood was the sole source, and tissue repertoires probably differ. Naive subsets, compared against memory subsets, generally had larger estimated richness values.

Produced via immunoSEQ multiplex PCR; TCRdb's table is partial and in-frame only. Seen here are 700,000 or so clones, more than 70% observed once, and the top ten hold under 2%. This clone was recorded only once. What it recognizes is unknown. The CDR3 length is 14 residues. The ends were cut back, 3 bases at V and 7 bases at J, with 17 bases in the middle. The germline CDR1 and CDR2 sequences are SGDLS and YYNGEE. The sequencing sample was made of memory CD4+ T cells sorted from blood. Stated subset: CD45RA-negative fraction. The chain couples TRBV9 to TRBJ2-7, with TRBD2 as a possible D gene (6 bases). The receptor's source is a woman under 40 in good health. CDR3 bases: TGTGCCAGCAGCGCCCGAGGAGGGGACGGGGAGCAGTACTTC. Amino acid sequence: CASSARGGDGEQYF.